This is a list of T cell receptor beta chains from one sample in a study of T cells in localized non-small cell lung cancer. Sequencing used immunoSEQ multiplex PCR; TCRdb keeps in-frame clones, though not all of them. The table shows 70,000 to 90,000 clones, with about 84% occurring only once. The sequenced sample was peripheral blood, obtained before any cancer treatment. Receptors originate from a female donor over 55 with stage I lung adenocarcinoma. Each CDR3 is given with its conserved first and last residue. Rows give clone size only sometimes, using once, few, many, or a class for an expanded clone.

CDR3 protein,clone size,J gene,V gene
CASGFRVRQPQHF,few,TRBJ1-5,TRBV6-5
CASSLMGGDTDTQYF,-,TRBJ2-3,TRBV7-3
CAGDGDNTGELFF,-,TRBJ2-2,TRBV7-8
CASSDTPWGTEKLFF,few,TRBJ1-4,TRBV6-5
CASSFGGGAEDTQYF,-,TRBJ2-3,TRBV13
CASSLVGGSTDTQYF,few,TRBJ2-3,TRBV7-2
CASREPTGTVYGYTF,-,TRBJ1-2,TRBV5-1
CASSTRAGYGYTF,once,TRBJ1-2,TRBV19
CASSPRLSSGGRVEQYF,-,TRBJ2-7,TRBV5-1
CASSEGRRETQYF,-,TRBJ2-5,TRBV28
CASREGQANGYTF,-,TRBJ1-2,TRBV10-2
CASSYGLGANYGYTF,-,TRBJ1-2,TRBV6-5
CASSPTGAANYGYTF,-,TRBJ1-2,TRBV7-2
CSVAPQGRFYEQYF,-,TRBJ2-7,TRBV29-1
CATAQGRAVEAFF,-,TRBJ1-1,TRBV19
CATSKEGSRGSPLHF,few,TRBJ1-6,TRBV15
CTSSQESVTGGIDTQYF,-,TRBJ2-3,TRBV1
CASSLGGGVSPEAFF,-,TRBJ1-1,TRBV7-9
CASSPGPPNEKLFF,-,TRBJ1-4,TRBV18
CASSAPDRPEAFF,-,TRBJ1-1,TRBV25-1
CASSPTQGLAAIPYQETQYF,-,TRBJ2-5,TRBV14
CASSQDRGLLGYGYTF,-,TRBJ1-2,TRBV4-1
CASSIVFRVTTGELFF,-,TRBJ2-2,TRBV19
CASRDRGPRGSYEQYF,-,TRBJ2-7,TRBV28
CASSMAARANVLTF,-,TRBJ2-6,TRBV6-5
CASSLSVENTEAFF,medium-sized,TRBJ1-1,TRBV27
CASSPGQVTNEKLFF,-,TRBJ1-4,TRBV9
CASSVGIDGAGDTEAFF,-,TRBJ1-1,TRBV9
CASSPAQGGSGNTIYF,-,TRBJ1-3,TRBV4-3
CASSLRAGGQPQHF,-,TRBJ1-5,TRBV28
CASSVEEESRITEAFF,-,TRBJ1-1,TRBV9
CASSRIGVEEGEKEQYF,few,TRBJ2-7,TRBV21-1
CASSLAGISYNEQFF,-,TRBJ2-1,TRBV7-9
CASSPGTVNEQYF,many,TRBJ2-7,TRBV5-4
CASTPGQVSSYEQYF,-,TRBJ2-7,TRBV28
CASIGGSSYEQYF,-,TRBJ2-7,TRBV2
CASSLSGGGSTDTQYF,-,TRBJ2-3,TRBV7-3
CASSRRGNQPQHF,once,TRBJ1-5,TRBV19
CASSMNLAGGLISYEQYF,few,TRBJ2-7,TRBV19
CASRPSGAQETQYF,-,TRBJ2-5,TRBV5-1
CASSKGLIVKEEEQYF,-,TRBJ2-7,TRBV7-6
CASSLDRTDTQYF,-,TRBJ2-3,TRBV11-3
CASLQVNTEAFF,-,TRBJ1-1,TRBV19
CATSFGGDSTDTQYF,-,TRBJ2-3,TRBV15
CASSVGSGANVLTF,-,TRBJ2-6,TRBV9
CASSQTPGTGTLDYGYTF,-,TRBJ1-2,TRBV5-1
CASSLDRSDTQYF,-,TRBJ2-3,TRBV6-1
CASSPSELCF,-,TRBJ1-4,TRBV5-4
CSAPEGGGDNEQFF,-,TRBJ2-1,TRBV29-1
CASSFAGAPSGTEAFF,-,TRBJ1-1,TRBV28
CASSMTGRQYF,-,TRBJ2-4,TRBV19
CASSRGTGESYEQYF,-,TRBJ2-7,TRBV5-4
CASSYGLSGDTQYF,-,TRBJ2-3,TRBV7-9
CASSPGTSAFNEQFF,-,TRBJ2-1,TRBV5-1
CASSQAYRDNQPQHF,once,TRBJ1-5,TRBV4-1
CASSRDVYNEQFF,-,TRBJ2-1,TRBV7-3